This T cell receptor beta chain derives from a study of blood T cell repertoires in COVID-19. Study background: Italy, Spain and the United States were the sources of the convalescent and acute COVID-19 samples. In each case, the material was cDNA or gDNA derived from T cells, B-cell-depleted T cells, or PBMCs.

The authors' processing: By means of reference gene primer amplification, nucleated cell counts were estimated. This table comes from immunoSEQ multiplex PCR, and its TCRdb copy is limited to in-frame clones, with some not included. V and J calls and clone size are as listed in that table; D and trimming were resolved from the DNA. The table includes roughly 27,000 clones, 60% to 80% detected once. V lost 0 bases and J lost 2, with 4 bases in between. The CDR3 totals 13 residues. Per germline, CDR1 SGHDN and CDR2 FVKESK. J is TRBJ1-2 and V is TRBV14, with D unclear. The sequence was obtained from a woman in her sixties or seventies with acute or convalescent COVID-19. The specimen sequenced was peripheral blood. CDR3 sequence reads: CASSQELNYGYTF. The CDR3 region has the DNA TGTGCCAGCAGCCAAGAACTGAACTATGGCTACACCTTC. The complete variable domain, with remaining parts taken from reference TRBV14 and TRBJ1-2, reads EAGVTQFPSHSVIEKGQTVTLRCDPISGHDNLYWYRRVMGKEIKFLLHFVKESKQDESGMPNNRFLAERTGGTYSTLKVQPAELEDSGVYFCASSQELNYGYTFGSGTRLTVV.